A single sample gave rise to the 27 T cell receptor beta chains below, sequenced in a study of OX40 agonist ivuxolimab in advanced cancers. Libraries were built with the immunoSEQ multiplex PCR assay. This immuneACCESS table, as held by TCRdb, lists in-frame sequences with V and J called but not all clones. Of the missing ones, under half trace to an unresolved V gene in checked studies; the others have no known cause. The sample has 45,000 to 60,000 clones on record, 90% to 95% of them singletons. In total, the top ten clones hold 3.5% to 4% of the sample. Sequences were derived from CD4+ or CD8+ T cells sorted from blood, sampled in a trial of the OX40 agonist ivuxolimab. The receptors were gathered from an adult with an advanced solid tumor such as melanoma, head and neck, liver or kidney cancer.

A few counts support this clone. The chain is built from TRBV28 and TRBJ2-5, with TRBD1 matching over 7 bases. With 4 bases clipped from V and 1 base from J, the junction kept 3 bases outside the gene matches. The CDR3 loop spans 14 amino acids. The germline gives CDR1 MDHEN, CDR2 SYDVKM. CDR3 amino acids: CASSSWTGQETQYF. The DNA for the CDR3 is TGTGCCAGCAGTTCGTGGACAGGCCAAGAGACCCAGTACTTC.

The rearrangement joins TRBV5-6 to TRBJ2-7; 7 bases align to TRBD1. Germline CDR1 and CDR2: SGHDT and YYEEEE. Unmatched junction bases numbered 8, after V lost 0 bases and J lost 2 bases. The CDR3 is made up of 16 amino acids. The CDR3, as DNA: TGTGCCAGCAGCTTGGAGCCAGGGGGTTTCACCTACGAGCAGTACTTC. It codes for CASSLEPGGFTYEQYF.

In the case of this clone: The same CDR3 can be traced to other DNA sequences in this sample. This chain uses TRBV5-1 with TRBJ2-7; unclear D gene. Germline CDR1 SGHRS, CDR2 YFSETQ. The CDR3 is 11 amino acids. Trimming took off 0 bases at V and 3 bases at J, with 1 base between the two ends. In nucleotides, the CDR3 is TGCGCCAGCAGCTTGGGCTACGAGCAGTACTTC. It yields the protein CASSLGYEQYF.

The chain recombines TRBV28 with TRBJ2-3, with 10 bases that match TRBD1. This CDR3 comprises 14 residues. Germline CDR1 and CDR2: MDHEN and SYDVKM. With V trimmed by 5 bases and J by 4 bases, 3 bases remained unmatched. The CDR3 protein is CASSMDRGADTQYF. CDR3 in DNA: TGTGCCAGCAGTATGGACAGGGGGGCAGATACGCAGTATTTT.

This clone was counted once. This sequence joins TRBV10-2 and TRBJ2-1, with 10 bases fitting TRBD2. This CDR3 comprises 14 residues. Germline CDR1 WSHSY, CDR2 SAAADI. The V segment lost 3 bases and the J segment 8 bases; nucleotides outside the gene matches: 4. The DNA of the CDR3 is TGCGCCAGCAGTGATTCGGGACTAGCGCATGAGCAGTTCTTC. This codes for CASSDSGLAHEQFF.

V usage is TRBV19 and J usage is TRBJ2-5, with D maybe TRBD2 (6 bases). Germline loops: CDR1 LNHDA, CDR2 SQIVND (reference sequence). This CDR3 region has 14 residues. Trimming left V 5 bases short and J 5 bases short, with 15 bases between. This CDR3 reads CASSPTTSFETQYF. The CDR3 nucleotides are TGTGCCAGTAGTCCGACGACTAGTTTTGAGACCCAGTACTTC.

The rearrangement uses TRBV29-1 and TRBJ2-1; D possibly corresponds to TRBD1 (5 bases). The germline V gene has CDR1 SQVTM and CDR2 ANQGSEA. The CDR3 length is 10 residues. Trimming removed 5 bases at V and 8 bases at J, with 7 bases between. CDR3: CSVTGHEQFF. Here the CDR3 DNA reads TGCAGCGTTACAGGTCATGAGCAGTTCTTC.

This clone appeared a single time. The J gene is TRBJ2-1, the V gene TRBV9, with D perhaps matching TRBD2 (6 bases). The length of the CDR3 is 14 residues. V lost 0 bases to trimming and J lost 16 bases, with 20 bases between them. From germline, CDR1 is SGDLS and CDR2 YYNGEE. In DNA form, the CDR3 reads TGTGCCAGCAGCGTAGATGGGGCGGGAATCCCCCTATTCTTC. Residues: CASSVDGAGIPLFF. Full variable domain (outside the CDR3, taken from reference TRBV9 and TRBJ2-1): DSGVTQTPKHLITATGQRVTLRCSPRSGDLSVYWYQQSLDQGLQFLIQYYNGEERAKGNILERFSAQQFPDLHSELNLSSLELGDSALYFCASSVDGAGIPLFFGPGTRLTVL.

The chain combines TRBV28 with TRBJ1-4, with TRBD1 matching 7 bases. Germline CDR1 MDHEN, CDR2 SYDVKM. The length of the CDR3 is 14 residues. The junction had 5 bases not matched to a gene; V was cut back by 5 bases and J by 5 bases. The CDR3 spells CASSRQGWNEKLFF. The CDR3 nucleotides read TGTGCCAGCAGTCGACAGGGCTGGAATGAAAAACTGTTTTTT.

The chain links TRBV28 to TRBJ1-2; D not certain. The V and J ends lost 5 bases and 0 bases respectively, with 13 bases between them. The germline gives CDR1 MDHEN, CDR2 SYDVKM. The CDR3 totals 15 residues. The CDR3: CASSPPAGTNYGYTF. As DNA, the CDR3 is TGTGCCAGCAGTCCCCCGGCGGGAACTAACTATGGCTACACCTTC.

The chain joins TRBV7-9 to TRBJ2-2; possibly TRBD1 for D (6 bases). Trimming stripped 4 bases from V and 3 bases from J, with 15 bases between. Germline CDR1 reads SEHNR; CDR2 reads FQNEAQ (reference sequence). This CDR3 has 16 residues. DNA of the CDR3: TGTGCCAGCAGCTCCCCCAGGGGACAACACACCGGGGAGCTGTTTTTT. Translating gives CASSSPRGQHTGELFF.

The chain is built from TRBV11-1 and TRBJ2-1, with D unclear. The CDR3 has 13 residues. V lost 4 bases, J lost 5 bases, and 9 bases lay in between. The germline V gene encodes CDR1 SGHAT and CDR2 FQDESV (reference sequence). The CDR3 bases are TGTGCCAGCAGCTCCGGTCTAGACAATGAGCAGTTCTTC. Protein product: CASSSGLDNEQFF. Full variable domain (outside the CDR3, taken from reference TRBV11-1 and TRBJ2-1): EAEVAQSPRYKITEKSQAVAFWCDPISGHATLYWYRQILGQGPELLVQFQDESVVDDSQLPKDRFSAERLKGVDSTLKIQPAELGDSAMYLCASSSGLDNEQFFGPGTRLTVL.

This clone appeared a few times. V is TRBV11-2 and J is TRBJ1-1; D is uncertain. This CDR3 is 13 amino acids long. The germline V gene has CDR1 SGHAT and CDR2 FQNNGV. V was cut by 5 bases and J by 1 base, with 8 bases left in between. CDR3 residues: CASSSQQNTEAFF. The DNA for the CDR3 is TGTGCCAGCAGCAGCCAACAGAACACTGAAGCTTTCTTT.

The gene calls are TRBV5-1 and TRBJ2-7; TRBD2 matches at 9 bases. The V gene's germline CDR1 is SGHRS and CDR2 YFSETQ. Trimming took 4 bases from V and 2 from J; bases not matched to a gene: 7. This CDR3 is built from 15 residues. CDR3 sequence: CASSPRSGGTYEQYF. The CDR3 DNA reads as TGCGCCAGCAGCCCTCGTAGCGGGGGCACCTACGAGCAGTACTTC. Looking up the rest from reference TRBV5-1 and TRBJ2-7 gives the full variable domain: KAGVTQTPRYLIKTRGQQVTLSCSPISGHRSVSWYQQTPGQGLQFLFEYFSETQRNKGNFPGRFSGRQFSNSRSEMNVSTLELGDSALYLCASSPRSGGTYEQYFGPGTRLTVT.

The V gene is TRBV28, the J gene TRBJ1-5; tentative D call: TRBD1 (5 bases). The V gene lost 6 bases and the J gene lost 4 bases, with 13 bases spanning the gap. The CDR3 length is 14 residues. Germline CDR1 MDHEN, CDR2 SYDVKM. The chain's CDR3 is CASSTGHLNQPQHF. CDR3 DNA sequence: TGTGCCAGCAGCACAGGCCATTTAAATCAGCCCCAGCATTTT.

The chain uses TRBV13 and TRBJ2-5, with D perhaps TRBD2 (6 bases). Germline CDR1 reads PRHDT; CDR2 reads FYEKMQ (reference sequence). Trimming cost V 1 base and J 1 base, with 13 bases left between them. The CDR3 is 16 amino acids. The CDR3 region is CASSLAGVASQETQYF. DNA for the CDR3: TGTGCCAGCAGCTTAGCGGGGGTGGCATCCCAAGAGACCCAGTACTTC.

V gene TRBV4-3 combines with J gene TRBJ1-3; D is perhaps TRBD1 (6 bases). The CDR3 sequence is 17 residues long. The V and J ends lost 1 base and 0 bases respectively, with 13 bases between them. CDR1 and CDR2 (germline): LGHNA, YSLEER. This CDR3 reads CASSQVWTAFSGNTIYF. As DNA, the CDR3 is TGCGCCAGCAGCCAAGTTTGGACAGCCTTCTCTGGAAACACCATATATTTT.

The chain employs TRBV5-1 and TRBJ1-1; D might be TRBD1 (5 bases). Trimming pared 1 base from V and 4 bases from J, leaving 8 bases between. In germline, CDR1 is SGHRS, CDR2 YFSETQ. This CDR3 has 13 amino acids. The CDR3 loop reads CASSLPGGTEAFF. CDR3 nucleotides: TGCGCCAGCAGCTTGCCGGGGGGCACTGAAGCTTTCTTT.

As regards this clone: The junction and the germline gene differ at one end; a read error may be behind it. The rearrangement links TRBV7-8 to TRBJ2-5; 9 nucleotides align to TRBD2. The CDR3 loop spans 15 amino acids. Germline assignment: CDR1 SGHVS and CDR2 FQNEAQ. The CDR3 reads CASSIAGVFQETQYF. The DNA of the CDR3 is TGTGCCAGCAGCATAGCGGGAGTGTTCCAAGAGACCCAGTACTTC.

The rearrangement uses TRBV28 and TRBJ1-4; D is perhaps TRBD1 (6 bases). V lost 2 bases and J 2 bases, leaving 18 bases between the germline ends. This CDR3 is built from 18 residues. CDR1 is MDHEN and CDR2 is SYDVKM in the germline V gene. CDR3 sequence reads: CASSLAGRGLPTNEKLFF. CDR3 sequence (DNA): TGTGCCAGCAGTTTAGCTGGCAGGGGCTTACCCACTAATGAAAAACTGTTTTTT.

The rearrangement uses TRBV5-1 and TRBJ2-7, with D hard to call. Germline assignment: CDR1 SGHRS and CDR2 YFSETQ. The CDR3 has 13 residues. Trimming left V 2 bases short and J 1 base short, with 7 bases between. This CDR3 reads CASSFGRSYEQYF. DNA of the CDR3: TGCGCCAGCAGCTTCGGCAGGTCCTACGAGCAGTACTTC.

This clone has only one observation. The V gene is TRBV1, the J gene TRBJ1-5. TRBV1 is described as a pseudogene. The CDR3 length is 17 residues. DNA for the CDR3: TGCACCAGCAGCCAAGCGGGTATCAGGAAAGGGTTTCAGCCCCAGCATTTT. Translation: CTSSQAGIRKGFQPQHF.

The chain combines TRBV19 with TRBJ2-3, with TRBD2 matching 13 bases. V shed 3 bases, J shed 4 bases, and the junction held 4 bases outside the gene matches. Germline loops: CDR1 LNHDA, CDR2 SQIVND (reference sequence). The CDR3 extends over 16 amino acids. This CDR3 reads CASSIRTSGSSDTQYF. The CDR3 nucleotides are TGTGCCAGTAGTATCAGGACTAGCGGGAGCTCAGATACGCAGTATTTT.

J is TRBJ2-1 and V is TRBV27, with 9 nucleotides matching TRBD2. The CDR3 is 14 residues long. The germline CDR1 and CDR2 sequences are MNHEY and SMNVEV (reference sequence). Trimming took 4 bases from V and 9 from J; bases not matched to a gene: 7. The CDR3 protein is CASSWAGGSSEQFF. The CDR3 DNA reads as TGTGCCAGCAGTTGGGCGGGAGGGTCCTCTGAGCAGTTCTTC.

The chain joins TRBV5-6 to TRBJ2-1, with a tentative D call TRBD1 (6 bases). CDR1 is SGHDT, CDR2 YYEEEE, per germline. The CDR3 has 13 amino acids. Trimming shortened V by 4 bases and J by 8 bases, and 13 bases separated the two germline ends. In nucleotides, the CDR3 is TGTGCCAGCAGCCGGGACACGTACGATGAGCAGTTCTTC. It encodes CASSRDTYDEQFF.

This clone was seen just once. The chain joins TRBV5-6 to TRBJ1-1; D ambiguous. Trimming took off 0 bases at V and 4 bases at J, with 10 bases between the two ends. The germline gives CDR1 SGHDT, CDR2 YYEEEE. The CDR3 spans 14 residues. In DNA, the CDR3 is TGTGCCAGCAGCTTGGGAGGGATGGCCACTGAAGCTTTCTTT. Residues: CASSLGGMATEAFF.

About this clone: Other DNA sequences in the same sample also yield this CDR3. The chain combines TRBV19 with TRBJ2-7, with 10 bases that match TRBD2. The junction had 3 bases not matched to a gene; V was cut back by 1 base and J by 3 bases. This CDR3 contains 15 residues. Per germline, CDR1 LNHDA and CDR2 SQIVND (reference sequence). CDR3 sequence (DNA): TGTGCCAGTAGTATAGGGACTAGCGGAAGCTACGAGCAGTACTTC. The encoded protein is CASSIGTSGSYEQYF.